A selection of T cell receptor beta chains follows, all from one sample in a study of cytomegalovirus exposure and HLA in healthy donors. Using immunoSEQ multiplex PCR, the repertoire was profiled, and TCRdb retains in-frame clones only, with some absent. This repertoire shows roughly 130,000 clones, 65% to 85% found once; its top ten account for around 1%. The sequenced sample was PBMCs. These receptors all come from a young man in good health and CMV-seronegative. CDR3s leave out the opening cysteine and the closing phenylalanine or tryptophan. A D gene is named only where the DNA matches it firmly. Clone size is shown for a subset of rows, as once, few, many or a class of expanded clone.

v_call: TRBV5-1
d_call: -
clone_size: -
j_call: TRBJ2-7
cdr3_aa: ASSQGSRVSYEQY

v_call: TRBV30
d_call: TRBD1
clone_size: -
j_call: TRBJ1-6
cdr3_aa: AWSSQGANSPLH

v_call: TRBV9
d_call: -
clone_size: few
j_call: TRBJ1-2
cdr3_aa: ASSDGQSDYGYT

v_call: TRBV7-9
d_call: -
clone_size: -
j_call: TRBJ2-5
cdr3_aa: ASSHQGGETQY

v_call: TRBV7-9
d_call: -
clone_size: -
j_call: TRBJ2-3
cdr3_aa: ASSLALTDTQY

v_call: TRBV11-2
d_call: TRBD1
clone_size: -
j_call: TRBJ1-1
cdr3_aa: ASSSPGTGGAEAF

v_call: TRBV15
d_call: -
clone_size: -
j_call: TRBJ1-3
cdr3_aa: ATSRDRFGNTIY

v_call: TRBV9
d_call: -
clone_size: -
j_call: TRBJ2-1
cdr3_aa: ASSVEQGKGYNEQF

v_call: TRBV6-5
d_call: -
clone_size: -
j_call: TRBJ2-1
cdr3_aa: ASYSPLNEQF

v_call: TRBV11-2
d_call: TRBD2
clone_size: -
j_call: TRBJ2-2
cdr3_aa: ASTAGPGGTGELF

v_call: TRBV7-2
d_call: TRBD1
clone_size: -
j_call: TRBJ1-5
cdr3_aa: ASSRTGGLNQPQH

v_call: TRBV18
d_call: TRBD1
clone_size: -
j_call: TRBJ1-3
cdr3_aa: ASSPRGQGSVLSGNTIY

v_call: TRBV19
d_call: -
clone_size: few
j_call: TRBJ1-1
cdr3_aa: ASSMGLWSTEAF

v_call: TRBV27
d_call: -
clone_size: -
j_call: TRBJ1-2
cdr3_aa: ASGQLGGYT

v_call: TRBV9
d_call: -
clone_size: -
j_call: TRBJ2-7
cdr3_aa: ASSGSRGEQY

v_call: TRBV5-1
d_call: TRBD1
clone_size: -
j_call: TRBJ2-7
cdr3_aa: ASSSRQGRIYEQY

v_call: TRBV7-9
d_call: -
clone_size: few
j_call: TRBJ2-6
cdr3_aa: ASLGGAGANVLT

v_call: TRBV6-5
d_call: -
clone_size: -
j_call: TRBJ1-1
cdr3_aa: ASSMTAMNTEAF

v_call: TRBV4-3
d_call: TRBD1
clone_size: -
j_call: TRBJ2-1
cdr3_aa: ASSQEGTGQF

v_call: TRBV5-6
d_call: -
clone_size: once
j_call: TRBJ1-4
cdr3_aa: ASRAQGANEKLF

v_call: TRBV7-3
d_call: -
clone_size: -
j_call: TRBJ2-5
cdr3_aa: ASSLSAVETQY

v_call: TRBV5-4
d_call: TRBD1
clone_size: -
j_call: TRBJ1-2
cdr3_aa: ASSIRTGGTYGYT

v_call: TRBV29-1
d_call: TRBD2
clone_size: -
j_call: TRBJ2-1
cdr3_aa: SVERGGNEQF

v_call: TRBV5-4
d_call: TRBD2
clone_size: -
j_call: TRBJ2-5
cdr3_aa: ASSTSGGAEETQY

v_call: TRBV6-5
d_call: -
clone_size: few
j_call: TRBJ1-1
cdr3_aa: ASSYSFEIEAF

v_call: TRBV5-4
d_call: -
clone_size: few
j_call: TRBJ2-1
cdr3_aa: ASGGRSYNEQF

v_call: TRBV6-4
d_call: -
clone_size: -
j_call: TRBJ1-2
cdr3_aa: ASSSGIGYT

v_call: TRBV16
d_call: -
clone_size: -
j_call: TRBJ1-3
cdr3_aa: ASSQRQLHVSGNTIY

v_call: TRBV19
d_call: TRBD1
clone_size: -
j_call: TRBJ1-5
cdr3_aa: ASRATGGPQPQH

v_call: TRBV27
d_call: -
clone_size: -
j_call: TRBJ1-1
cdr3_aa: ASSLESGDTEAF

v_call: TRBV2
d_call: -
clone_size: -
j_call: TRBJ2-3
cdr3_aa: ASSRTASTDTQY

v_call: TRBV15
d_call: -
clone_size: -
j_call: TRBJ2-2
cdr3_aa: ATKGIGGSDTGELF

v_call: TRBV7-8
d_call: -
clone_size: -
j_call: TRBJ1-5
cdr3_aa: ASSLLGSSGHSNQPQH

v_call: TRBV19
d_call: -
clone_size: -
j_call: TRBJ2-1
cdr3_aa: ASSSGGYEQF

v_call: TRBV4-3
d_call: TRBD1
clone_size: -
j_call: TRBJ1-5
cdr3_aa: ASSQDRGLGQPQH

v_call: TRBV30
d_call: -
clone_size: -
j_call: TRBJ1-5
cdr3_aa: AWRVGDTSQH

v_call: TRBV30
d_call: -
clone_size: -
j_call: TRBJ1-1
cdr3_aa: AWSGGVRHRLSEAF

v_call: TRBV7-9
d_call: -
clone_size: -
j_call: TRBJ1-2
cdr3_aa: ASSFFPGNYGYT

v_call: TRBV5-6
d_call: -
clone_size: -
j_call: TRBJ2-5
cdr3_aa: ASSLGDCTQY

v_call: TRBV19
d_call: -
clone_size: -
j_call: TRBJ2-3
cdr3_aa: ASSIGPTGGTQY

v_call: TRBV27
d_call: -
clone_size: -
j_call: TRBJ2-1
cdr3_aa: ASSFVRGHEQF

v_call: TRBV13
d_call: -
clone_size: -
j_call: TRBJ2-3
cdr3_aa: ASSLGLTDTQY

v_call: TRBV16
d_call: TRBD1
clone_size: -
j_call: TRBJ1-2
cdr3_aa: ASSQPGTGGYGYT

v_call: TRBV7-8
d_call: TRBD1
clone_size: -
j_call: TRBJ1-2
cdr3_aa: ASSLVGQGGGYT

v_call: TRBV5-6
d_call: TRBD1
clone_size: -
j_call: TRBJ1-2
cdr3_aa: ASSLHRTAGTGVYGYT

v_call: TRBV7-6
d_call: -
clone_size: -
j_call: TRBJ2-5
cdr3_aa: ASSTLDQTQY

v_call: TRBV7-2
d_call: TRBD1
clone_size: -
j_call: TRBJ2-3
cdr3_aa: ASSHADRGTDTQY

v_call: TRBV4-3
d_call: -
clone_size: -
j_call: TRBJ1-5
cdr3_aa: ASSQEANQPQH

v_call: TRBV4-3
d_call: -
clone_size: -
j_call: TRBJ1-1
cdr3_aa: ASSQGRENTEAF

v_call: TRBV6-5
d_call: TRBD1
clone_size: -
j_call: TRBJ1-2
cdr3_aa: ASSKPGQGYGYT

v_call: TRBV5-6
d_call: -
clone_size: -
j_call: TRBJ1-1
cdr3_aa: ASTDAGGEAF

v_call: TRBV5-1
d_call: TRBD1
clone_size: -
j_call: TRBJ1-5
cdr3_aa: ASSLYPGTGQLNQPQH

v_call: TRBV7-8
d_call: TRBD2
clone_size: -
j_call: TRBJ2-1
cdr3_aa: ASSSFPGGSSYNEQF

v_call: TRBV7-2
d_call: TRBD1
clone_size: -
j_call: TRBJ1-1
cdr3_aa: ASSLAGQGATEAF

v_call: TRBV29-1
d_call: TRBD1
clone_size: -
j_call: TRBJ1-1
cdr3_aa: SVTYPTGANTEAF

v_call: TRBV5-8
d_call: -
clone_size: -
j_call: TRBJ1-5
cdr3_aa: ASSLATGYSNQPQH